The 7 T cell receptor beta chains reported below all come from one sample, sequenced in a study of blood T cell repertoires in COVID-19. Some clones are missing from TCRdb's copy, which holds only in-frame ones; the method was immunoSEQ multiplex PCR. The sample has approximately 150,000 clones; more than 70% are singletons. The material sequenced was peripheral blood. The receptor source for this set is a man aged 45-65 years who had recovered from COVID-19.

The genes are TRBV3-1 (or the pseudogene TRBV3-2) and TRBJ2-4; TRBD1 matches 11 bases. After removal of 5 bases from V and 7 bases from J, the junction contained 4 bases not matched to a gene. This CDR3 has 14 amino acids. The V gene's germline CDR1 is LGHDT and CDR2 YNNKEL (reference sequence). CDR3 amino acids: CASSSRTGGNIQYF. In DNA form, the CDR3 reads TGTGCCAGCAGCTCTAGGACAGGGGGCAACATTCAGTACTTC.

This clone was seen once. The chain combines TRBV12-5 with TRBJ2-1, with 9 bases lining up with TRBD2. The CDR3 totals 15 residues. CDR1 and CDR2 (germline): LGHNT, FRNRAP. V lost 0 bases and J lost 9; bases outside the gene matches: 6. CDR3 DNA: TGTGCTAGTGGTTTGGTAATTAGCGGGAGTGGTGAGCAGTTCTTC. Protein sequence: CASGLVISGSGEQFF.

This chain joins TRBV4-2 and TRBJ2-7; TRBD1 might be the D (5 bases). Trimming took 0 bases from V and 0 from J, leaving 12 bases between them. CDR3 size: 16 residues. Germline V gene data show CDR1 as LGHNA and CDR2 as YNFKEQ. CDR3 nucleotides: TGTGCCAGCAGCCAAGAGTTAGGACACCCCTCCTACGAGCAGTACTTC. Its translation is CASSQELGHPSYEQYF.

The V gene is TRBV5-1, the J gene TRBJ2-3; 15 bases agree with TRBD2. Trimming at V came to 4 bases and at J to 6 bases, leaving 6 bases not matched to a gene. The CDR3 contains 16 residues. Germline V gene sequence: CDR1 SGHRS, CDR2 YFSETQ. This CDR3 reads CASSIGTSGRQDTQYF. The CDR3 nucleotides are TGCGCCAGCAGCATCGGGACTAGCGGGAGGCAGGATACGCAGTATTTT.

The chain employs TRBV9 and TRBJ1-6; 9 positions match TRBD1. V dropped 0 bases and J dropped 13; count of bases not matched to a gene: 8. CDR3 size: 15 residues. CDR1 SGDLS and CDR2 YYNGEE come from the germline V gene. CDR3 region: CASSVEGTGLNPLHF. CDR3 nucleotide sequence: TGTGCCAGCAGCGTAGAAGGGACAGGGTTGAACCCCCTCCACTTT.

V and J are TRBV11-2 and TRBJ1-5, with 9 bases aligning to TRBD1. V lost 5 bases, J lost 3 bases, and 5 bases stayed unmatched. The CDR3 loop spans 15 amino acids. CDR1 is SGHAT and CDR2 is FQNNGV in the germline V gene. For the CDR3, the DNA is TGTGCCAGCAGCCTGGACAGGGGCTTCAATCAGCCCCAGCATTTT. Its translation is CASSLDRGFNQPQHF.

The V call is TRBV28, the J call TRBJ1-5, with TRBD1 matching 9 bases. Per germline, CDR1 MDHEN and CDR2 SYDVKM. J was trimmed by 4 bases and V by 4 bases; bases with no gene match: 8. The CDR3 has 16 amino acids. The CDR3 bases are TGTGCCAGCAGTTACTTACAGGGGGCGAGTAATCAGCCCCAGCATTTT. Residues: CASSYLQGASNQPQHF.